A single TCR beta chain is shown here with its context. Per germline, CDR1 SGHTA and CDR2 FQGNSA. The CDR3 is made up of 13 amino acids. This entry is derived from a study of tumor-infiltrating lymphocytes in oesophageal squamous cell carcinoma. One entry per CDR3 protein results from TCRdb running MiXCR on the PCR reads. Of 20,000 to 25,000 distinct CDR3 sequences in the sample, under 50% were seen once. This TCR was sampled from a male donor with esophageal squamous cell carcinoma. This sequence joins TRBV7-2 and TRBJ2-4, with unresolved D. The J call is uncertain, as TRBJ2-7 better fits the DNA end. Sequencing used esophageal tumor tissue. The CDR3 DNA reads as TGTGCCAGCAGCTTGGTTGGGTTTGGCGAGCAGTACTTC. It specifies CASSLVGFGEQYF.